The present T cell receptor (beta chain) was sequenced within a study of cytomegalovirus exposure and HLA in healthy donors. Primers included in the PCR were 60 Vbeta and 13 Jbeta primers. Produced via immunoSEQ multiplex PCR; TCRdb's table is partial and in-frame only. Its clone listing holds just over 150,000 clones. Trimming pared 4 bases from V and 3 bases from J, leaving 7 bases between. Germline V gives CDR1 SNHLY, CDR2 FYNNEI. The CDR3 length is 12 residues. The receptor comes from a man aged 25 to 40 in good health and CMV-seronegative. The rearrangement links TRBV2 to TRBJ2-7; D call uncertain. The sample taken for sequencing was PBMCs. The CDR3 DNA follows: TGTGCCAGCAGTGGGGCGTTCTACGAGCAGTACTTC. It yields the protein CASSGAFYEQYF.